This TCR beta chain was retrieved from a study of response to subunit inactivated influenza vaccine. This clonotype was picked up a small number of times. CDR1 is SNHLY and CDR2 is FYNNEI in the germline V gene. This CDR3 spans 13 amino acids. Germline trimming cut 7 bases from V and 5 bases from J; bases unmatched to any gene: 6. One entry per CDR3 protein results from TCRdb running MiXCR on the RT-PCR reads. The sample yields about 540,000 distinct CDR3 sequences, around a quarter seen once. The data were also submitted as part of a second study, on T cells expressing NK-cell markers. As reported in that work: UMIs accompanied the 5'RACE template switching by which TCR beta cDNA was made. Sequencing covered eight donors, seven HCMV-seropositive and one seronegative.

The rearrangement uses TRBV2 and TRBJ1-1; 8 bases are shared with TRBD1. This TCR was recovered from a man between 45 and 60 years old who received an inactivated influenza vaccine. Sequenced here: CD4+ T cells sorted from PBMCs, sampled 11 to 12 days after vaccination. Written as DNA, the CDR3 is TGTGCCAGCACCAGGGACAGGTGGACTGAAGCTTTCTTT. It is translated as CASTRDRWTEAFF.